This paragraph covers one T cell receptor (beta chain) sequence. The record originates from a study of blood T cell repertoires in COVID-19. Clones were read by immunoSEQ multiplex PCR, and TCRdb kept only the in-frame ones, dropping some. Of 25,000 to 35,000 clones in the sample, under 85% are singletons; the top ten hold about two fifths. Germline V gives CDR1 DFQATT, CDR2 SNEGSKA (reference sequence). The CDR3 runs to 11 residues. V lost 3 bases and J lost 4, with 4 bases in between. Material for sequencing was peripheral blood. The chain employs TRBV20-1 and TRBJ1-5; D unresolved. The TCR sequence derives from an elderly woman with acute or convalescent COVID-19. The CDR3 DNA sequence: TGCAGTGCTAGCGAGAATCAGCCCCAGCATTTT. It translates to CSASENQPQHF.